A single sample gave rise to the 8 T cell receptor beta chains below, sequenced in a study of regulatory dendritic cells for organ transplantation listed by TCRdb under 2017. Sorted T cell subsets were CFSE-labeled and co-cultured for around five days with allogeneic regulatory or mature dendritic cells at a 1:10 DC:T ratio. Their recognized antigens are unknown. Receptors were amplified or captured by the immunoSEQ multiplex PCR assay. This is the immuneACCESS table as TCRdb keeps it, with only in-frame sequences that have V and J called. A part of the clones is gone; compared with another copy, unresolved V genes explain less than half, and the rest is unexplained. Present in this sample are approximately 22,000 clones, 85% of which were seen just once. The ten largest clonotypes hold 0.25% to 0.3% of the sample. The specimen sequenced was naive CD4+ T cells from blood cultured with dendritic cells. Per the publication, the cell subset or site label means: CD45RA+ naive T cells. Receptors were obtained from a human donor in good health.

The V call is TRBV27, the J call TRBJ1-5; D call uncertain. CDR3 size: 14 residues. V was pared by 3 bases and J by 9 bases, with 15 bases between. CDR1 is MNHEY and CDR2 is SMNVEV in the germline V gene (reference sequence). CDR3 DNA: TGTGCCAGCAGTTTCGGGCCAGGACTAGGGCCCCAGCATTTT. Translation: CASSFGPGLGPQHF.

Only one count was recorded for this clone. CDR3 DNA: TGTGCCAGCAGCCCACTAGCAGGGGGCCGAGATACGCAGTATTTT. Amino acid sequence: CASSPLAGGRDTQYF. The chain joins TRBV2 to TRBJ2-3, with 8 bases lining up with TRBD1. The CDR3 covers 15 residues. Per germline, CDR1 SNHLY and CDR2 FYNNEI. V lost 6 bases, J lost 5 bases, and 10 bases stayed unmatched. The complete variable domain, with remaining parts taken from reference TRBV2 and TRBJ2-3, reads EPEVTQTPSHQVTQMGQEVILRCVPISNHLYFYWYRQILGQKVEFLVSFYNNEISEKSEIFDDQFSVERPDGSNFTLKIRSTKLEDSAMYFCASSPLAGGRDTQYFGPGTRLTVL.

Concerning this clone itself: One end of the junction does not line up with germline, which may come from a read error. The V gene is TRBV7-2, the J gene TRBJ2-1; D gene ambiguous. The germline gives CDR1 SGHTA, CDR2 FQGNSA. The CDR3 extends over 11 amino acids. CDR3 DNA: TGTGCCAGCAGCCCGTACAGTGAGCAGTTCTTC. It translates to CASSPYSEQFF.

The CDR3 DNA reads as TGTGCCAGCAGTTATCTTCAGACAGTTGCCTACGAGCAGTACTTC. Translation gives CASSYLQTVAYEQYF. This sequence joins TRBV6-6 and TRBJ2-7; a weak D match, TRBD1 (5 bases). Between the trimmed V and J ends, which lost 3 bases and 2 bases, there was a span of 14 bases. The length of the CDR3 is 15 residues. Germline assignment: CDR1 MNHNY and CDR2 SVGAGI (reference sequence).

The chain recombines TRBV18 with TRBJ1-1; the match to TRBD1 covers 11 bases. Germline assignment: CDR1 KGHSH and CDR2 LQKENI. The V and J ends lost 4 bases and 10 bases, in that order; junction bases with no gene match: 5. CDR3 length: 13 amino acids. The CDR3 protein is CASSRDRGNRAFF. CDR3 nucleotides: TGTGCCAGCTCACGGGACAGGGGGAATAGAGCTTTCTTT. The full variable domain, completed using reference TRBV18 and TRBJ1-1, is NAGVMQNPRHLVRRRGQEARLRCSPMKGHSHVYWYRQLPEEGLKFMVYLQKENIIDESGMPKERFSAEFPKEGPSILRIQQVVRGDSAAYFCASSRDRGNRAFFGQGTRLTVV.

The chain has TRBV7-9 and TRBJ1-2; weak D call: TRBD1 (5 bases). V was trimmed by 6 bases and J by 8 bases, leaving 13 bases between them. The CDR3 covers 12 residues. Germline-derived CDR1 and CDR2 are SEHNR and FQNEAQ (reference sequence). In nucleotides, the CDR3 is TGTGCCAGCAGTATGACAGCAAGGGGCTACACCTTC. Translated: CASSMTARGYTF.

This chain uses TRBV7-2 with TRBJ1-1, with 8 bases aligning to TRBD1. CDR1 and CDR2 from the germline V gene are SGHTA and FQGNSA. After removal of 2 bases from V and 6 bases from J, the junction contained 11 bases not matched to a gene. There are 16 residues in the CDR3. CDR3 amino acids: CASSLKIAGGGSEAFF. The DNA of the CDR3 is TGTGCCAGCAGCTTAAAAATAGCAGGGGGCGGCTCTGAAGCTTTCTTT.

CDR3 in DNA: TGTGCCAGCAGCCCCTGGACATCATACGAGCAGTACTTC. Its translation is CASSPWTSYEQYF. The chain carries TRBV7-2 and TRBJ2-7; D may be TRBD1 (5 bases). Germline V gene lookup returns CDR1 SGHTA and CDR2 FQGNSA. There are 13 residues in the CDR3. V was clipped by 5 bases and J by 4 bases, with 12 bases between them.